Listed here are 6 T cell receptor beta chains from one sample, sequenced in a study of glioma-infiltrating T cells after dendritic cell vaccination. Using immunoSEQ multiplex PCR, the repertoire was profiled, and TCRdb retains in-frame clones only, with some absent. The repertoire holds about 87,000 clones, with around nine tenths as singletons. The sample here was blood, taken before dendritic cell vaccination. The receptors derive from a human donor with glioblastoma.

V usage is TRBV28 and J usage is TRBJ1-5, with a possible D match to TRBD1 (5 bases). Trimming removed 5 bases from V and 1 base from J, with 12 bases in between. CDR3 size: 15 residues. Looked up from germline, CDR1 is MDHEN and CDR2 is SYDVKM. The CDR3 bases are TGTGCCAGCAGTCCTCGGGGGGGGAGCAATCAGCCCCAGCATTTT. It encodes CASSPRGGSNQPQHF.

The chain combines TRBV11-2 with TRBJ2-7, with 9 bases identical to TRBD1. The junction had 7 bases not matched to a gene; V was cut back by 5 bases and J by 2 bases. Germline loops: CDR1 SGHAT, CDR2 FQNNGV. This CDR3 comprises 15 residues. The CDR3 sequence is CASSPGQGPAYEQYF. For the CDR3, the DNA is TGTGCCAGCAGCCCCGGACAGGGGCCGGCCTACGAGCAGTACTTC.

Only one count was recorded for this clone. The chain has TRBV2 and TRBJ2-2; D not resolved. V gave up 1 base and J gave up 8 bases, with 8 bases separating them. The V gene's germline CDR1 is SNHLY and CDR2 FYNNEI. The CDR3 is 13 residues long. This CDR3 is CASSEGAAGELFF. The CDR3, as DNA: TGTGCCAGCAGTGAAGGCGCGGCAGGGGAGCTGTTTTTT. The whole variable domain, remainder taken from reference TRBV2 and TRBJ2-2, is EPEVTQTPSHQVTQMGQEVILRCVPISNHLYFYWYRQILGQKVEFLVSFYNNEISEKSEIFDDQFSVERPDGSNFTLKIRSTKLEDSAMYFCASSEGAAGELFFGEGSRLTVL.

This chain connects TRBV7-9 to TRBJ2-2; 7 bases are a match to TRBD2. This CDR3 is built from 14 residues. Germline CDR1 SEHNR, CDR2 FQNEAQ (reference sequence). V trimming: 9 bases; J trimming: 5 bases; junction bases outside the gene matches: 9. In DNA, the CDR3 is TGTGCCAGAAGTGGGGACTACCAAACCGGGGAGCTGTTTTTT. It codes for CARSGDYQTGELFF.

This sequence joins TRBV6-1 and TRBJ2-7, with 8 positions matching TRBD1. CDR1 and CDR2 from the germline V gene are MNHNS and SASEGT. V gave up 0 bases and J gave up 0 bases; unmatched junction bases: 4. The CDR3 length is 16 residues. CDR3 protein: CASSEAGQARSYEQYF. The CDR3 coding sequence is TGTGCCAGCAGTGAAGCGGGACAGGCACGCTCCTACGAGCAGTACTTC.

The chain is built from TRBV5-4 and TRBJ1-2; 9 bases map to TRBD1. Germline V CDR1 and CDR2: SGHNT, YYREEE (reference sequence). Germline trimming cut 5 bases from V and 5 bases from J; bases unmatched to any gene: 4. The CDR3 sequence is 13 residues long. The CDR3 sequence is CASRRQGGYGYTF. The CDR3 DNA sequence: TGTGCCAGCAGACGACAGGGGGGATATGGCTACACCTTC.